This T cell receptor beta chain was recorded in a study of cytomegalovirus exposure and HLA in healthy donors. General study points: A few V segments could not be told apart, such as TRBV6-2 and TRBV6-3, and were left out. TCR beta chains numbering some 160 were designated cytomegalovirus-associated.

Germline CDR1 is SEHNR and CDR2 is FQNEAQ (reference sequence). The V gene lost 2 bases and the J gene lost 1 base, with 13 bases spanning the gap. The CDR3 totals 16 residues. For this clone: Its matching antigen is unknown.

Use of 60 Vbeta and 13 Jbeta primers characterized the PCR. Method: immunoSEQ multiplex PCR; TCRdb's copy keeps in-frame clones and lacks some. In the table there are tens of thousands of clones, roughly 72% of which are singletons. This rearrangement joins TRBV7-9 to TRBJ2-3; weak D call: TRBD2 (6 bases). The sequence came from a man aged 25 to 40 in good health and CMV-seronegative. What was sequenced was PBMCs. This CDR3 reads CASSLSTSTGTDTQYF. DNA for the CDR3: TGTGCCAGCAGCTTAAGTACTAGCACCGGCACAGATACGCAGTATTTT. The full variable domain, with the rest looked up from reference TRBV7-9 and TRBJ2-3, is DTGVSQNPRHKITKRGQNVTFRCDPISEHNRLYWYRQTLGQGPEFLTYFQNEAQLEKSRLLSDRFSAERPKGSFSTLEIQRTEQGDSAMYLCASSLSTSTGTDTQYFGPGTRLTVL.